The 30 T cell receptor beta chains in this list originate from one sample, sequenced in a study of T cell responses to AZD1222 COVID-19 vaccine. Sequencing was performed with immunoSEQ multiplex PCR; in TCRdb, only in-frame clones are kept and a portion is missing. This sample has 110,000 to 150,000 clones, with more than 80% found just once. The sample here was peripheral blood, taken on day 0 of AZD1222 vaccination. The receptor source for this set is an adult in good health.

The chain uses TRBV30 and TRBJ1-3; the match to TRBD1 covers 11 bases. The CDR3 has 16 residues. The V and J ends lost 1 base and 1 base, in that order; junction bases with no gene match: 3. The germline CDR1 and CDR2 sequences are GTSNPN and SVGIG (reference sequence). The CDR3 protein is CAWSEGQGASGNTIYF. DNA of the CDR3: TGTGCCTGGAGTGAAGGACAGGGGGCTTCTGGAAACACCATATATTTT.

The chain joins TRBV18 to TRBJ2-2; the match to TRBD2 covers 11 bases. The CDR3 loop spans 16 amino acids. Trimming at V came to 3 bases and at J to 3 bases, leaving 3 bases not matched to a gene. Germline V lookup: CDR1 KGHSH, CDR2 LQKENI. The chain's CDR3 is CASSPGTSGYTGELFF. CDR3 nucleotide sequence: TGTGCCAGCTCACCGGGGACTAGCGGCTACACCGGGGAGCTGTTTTTT.

The chain joins TRBV4-1 to TRBJ2-1; 8 bases are shared with TRBD2. The germline V gene has CDR1 MGHRA and CDR2 YSYEKL. This CDR3 comprises 16 residues. V shed 0 bases and J 6 bases; nucleotides not matched to a gene: 7. The CDR3 nucleotides are TGCGCCAGCAGCCAAGATATTCAGCGGGGGCCCAATGAGCAGTTCTTC. As protein: CASSQDIQRGPNEQFF.

V usage is TRBV5-1 and J usage is TRBJ1-6; possibly TRBD1 for D (5 bases). This CDR3 spans 14 amino acids. Trimming took off 4 bases at V and 7 bases at J, with 12 bases between the two ends. Germline-derived CDR1 and CDR2 are SGHRS and YFSETQ. CDR3 sequence (DNA): TGCGCCAGCAGCCCGGGTGGGGGGAATTCACCCCTCCACTTT. Protein sequence: CASSPGGGNSPLHF.

The V gene is TRBV7-9, the J gene TRBJ1-2, with a weak D call TRBD1 (6 bases). V was clipped by 5 bases and J by 4 bases, with 17 bases between them. Germline V gives CDR1 SEHNR, CDR2 FQNEAQ (reference sequence). This CDR3 is built from 15 residues. CDR3 amino acids: CASSASGARGYGYTF. In DNA form, the CDR3 reads TGTGCCAGCAGCGCCTCAGGGGCCAGGGGCTATGGCTACACCTTC.

The rearrangement uses TRBV5-1 and TRBJ2-1; 9 bases are a match to TRBD2. The length of the CDR3 is 15 residues. V dropped 0 bases and J dropped 8; count of bases not matched to a gene: 6. The V gene's germline CDR1 is SGHRS and CDR2 YFSETQ. The chain's CDR3 is CASSLESVAGDEQFF. CDR3 DNA sequence: TGCGCCAGCAGCTTGGAATCCGTAGCGGGAGATGAGCAGTTCTTC.

The genes are TRBV7-6 and TRBJ1-3; D may be TRBD1 (5 bases). This CDR3 spans 16 amino acids. Trimming took 1 base from V and 0 from J, leaving 10 bases between them. Germline assignment: CDR1 SGHVS and CDR2 FNYEAQ. CDR3 in amino acids: CASSLDGGFSGNTIYF. As DNA, the CDR3 is TGTGCCAGCAGCTTAGACGGGGGATTCTCTGGAAACACCATATATTTT.

The chain uses TRBV4-1 and TRBJ2-3; D perhaps matches TRBD2 (5 bases). Trimming removed 3 bases from V and 3 bases from J, with 13 bases in between. The CDR3 has 15 amino acids. Germline V gene data show CDR1 as MGHRA and CDR2 as YSYEKL. In nucleotides, the CDR3 is TGCGCCAGCAGCCAGCTCCCTCTAGCAACAGATACGCAGTATTTT. Translation: CASSQLPLATDTQYF.

This clone was seen just once. The J gene is TRBJ2-7, the V gene TRBV12-3 or TRBV12-4, with D perhaps TRBD1 (5 bases). Trimming removed 6 bases at V and 0 bases at J, with 9 bases between. The CDR3 extends over 13 amino acids. The DNA of the CDR3 is TGTGCCAGCAGCCAGGGCCTCTCCTACGAGCAGTACTTC. It encodes CASSQGLSYEQYF.

The chain employs TRBV6-4 and TRBJ2-1; 7 bases map to TRBD2. V lost 8 bases to trimming and J lost 9 bases; unmatched junction nucleotides: 16. In germline, CDR1 is MRHNA, CDR2 SNTAGT. The CDR3 is 15 amino acids. The CDR3 DNA reads as TGTGCCAGCTCAAGGGAACTAGCCGGGGGGAGTGAGCAGTTCTTC. Protein: CASSRELAGGSEQFF.

The genes are TRBV9 and TRBJ2-3, with unresolved D. CDR1 is SGDLS, CDR2 YYNGEE, per germline. V was pared by 4 bases and J by 5 bases, with 14 bases between. The CDR3 loop spans 14 amino acids. CDR3 sequence reads: CASSLSGHLDTQYF. CDR3 nucleotides: TGTGCCAGCAGCCTTTCCGGGCACCTAGATACGCAGTATTTT.

The CDR3 reads CASSLSDRLRYGYTF. The CDR3 nucleotides are TGTGCCAGCAGCTTGTCAGACAGGCTTCGTTATGGCTACACCTTC. The chain combines TRBV5-4 with TRBJ1-2, with D possibly being TRBD1 (6 bases). Germline V gene lookup returns CDR1 SGHNT and CDR2 YYREEE (reference sequence). The CDR3 is 15 residues long. V was clipped by 1 base and J by 5 bases, with 15 bases between them.

The V gene is TRBV9, the J gene TRBJ1-3, with D hard to call. CDR3 length: 15 amino acids. CDR1 is SGDLS and CDR2 is YYNGEE in the germline V gene. Trimming took off 0 bases at V and 0 bases at J, with 7 bases between the two ends. CDR3 sequence (DNA): TGTGCCAGCAGCGTAGGAGTGGCCTCTGGAAACACCATATATTTT. It is translated as CASSVGVASGNTIYF.

The chain joins TRBV3-1 (or the pseudogene TRBV3-2) to TRBJ2-7; 8 bases map to TRBD2. Germline V gene lookup returns CDR1 LGHDT and CDR2 YNNKEL (reference sequence). There are 16 residues in the CDR3. The trim removed 5 bases at V and 4 bases at J, leaving 13 bases unmatched. This CDR3 is CASSTSGSPSGYEQYF. CDR3 DNA sequence: TGTGCCAGCAGCACAAGCGGGAGCCCCTCAGGGTACGAGCAGTACTTC.

V gene TRBV7-3 combines with J gene TRBJ2-3, with a tentative D call TRBD2 (6 bases). Trimming removed 4 bases at V and 2 bases at J, with 7 bases between. The CDR3 is made up of 13 amino acids. CDR1 SGHTA and CDR2 FQGTGA come from the germline V gene. CDR3 DNA sequence: TGTGCCAGCAGCTCGGACTACACAGATACGCAGTATTTT. It translates to CASSSDYTDTQYF.

This clone was recorded only once. This sequence joins TRBV20-1 and TRBJ2-5, with D hard to call. V lost 0 bases and J 6 bases, leaving 5 bases between the germline ends. Germline CDR1 reads DFQATT; CDR2 reads SNEGSKA (reference sequence). CDR3 length: 11 amino acids. CDR3 bases: TGCAGTGCTAGAGATTTAAAGACCCAGTACTTC. It is translated as CSARDLKTQYF.

The chain uses TRBV2 and TRBJ1-5, with 9 bases aligning to TRBD1. Germline assignment: CDR1 SNHLY and CDR2 FYNNEI. J gave up 0 bases and V 5 bases, and 11 bases lay outside the gene matches. CDR3 length: 18 amino acids. CDR3 amino acids: CASSFDRGGHYSNQPQHF. CDR3 nucleotide sequence: TGTGCCAGCAGTTTCGACAGGGGGGGCCATTATAGCAATCAGCCCCAGCATTTT.

This clone was detected only once. V usage is TRBV9 and J usage is TRBJ1-1; perhaps TRBD1 as D (5 bases). Trimming cost V 4 bases and J 0 bases, with 22 bases left between them. Germline assignment: CDR1 SGDLS and CDR2 YYNGEE. The CDR3 covers 18 residues. The CDR3: CASSPRGEGRGLNTEAFF. The CDR3 region has the DNA TGTGCCAGCAGCCCTCGTGGCGAGGGACGCGGGTTGAACACTGAAGCTTTCTTT.

Here the CDR3 reads CASSLVIEAGELKAFF. The CDR3 DNA follows: TGTGCCAGCAGCTTAGTGATTGAGGCAGGGGAGTTAAAAGCTTTCTTT. The rearrangement joins TRBV7-9 to TRBJ1-1; perhaps TRBD1 as D (6 bases). The CDR3 totals 16 residues. Germline loops: CDR1 SEHNR, CDR2 FQNEAQ (reference sequence). V lost 1 base and J lost 9, with 21 bases in between.

J is TRBJ1-4 and V is TRBV5-6; D is unresolved. The CDR3 consists of 16 residues. Germline V lookup: CDR1 SGHDT, CDR2 YYEEEE. V lost 2 bases and J lost 9, with 20 bases in between. As DNA, the CDR3 is TGTGCCAGCAGCTTCAGCCGGGCCCTTAGAAGAAAAAAACTGTTTTTT. Translation gives CASSFSRALRRKKLFF.

The gene calls are TRBV5-1 and TRBJ2-5, with a weak D call TRBD2 (6 bases). Trimming removed 6 bases from V and 4 bases from J, with 19 bases in between. The CDR3 is 15 amino acids. Looked up from germline, CDR1 is SGHRS and CDR2 is YFSETQ. CDR3 nucleotides: TGCGCCAGCACCGGGTCCGGGGCGGGGAGAGAGACCCAGTACTTC. It yields the protein CASTGSGAGRETQYF.

The CDR3 bases are TGTGCCAGCAGGTTAAGGGGCACAGATACGCAGTATTTT. The encoded protein is CASRLRGTDTQYF. This chain uses TRBV7-9 with TRBJ2-3, with D hard to call. Trimming took 6 bases from V and 1 from J, leaving 8 bases between them. This CDR3 contains 13 residues. Germline values: CDR1 SEHNR, CDR2 FQNEAQ (reference sequence).

The J gene is TRBJ2-4, the V gene TRBV4-2, with D possibly TRBD2 on 6 matching bases. Trimming removed 0 bases from V and 2 bases from J, with 11 bases in between. Per germline, CDR1 LGHNA and CDR2 YNFKEQ. The CDR3 totals 16 residues. As DNA, the CDR3 is TGTGCCAGCAGCCAAGATTTAAGCGGGTCCAAAAACATTCAGTACTTC. This codes for CASSQDLSGSKNIQYF.

The V and J genes are TRBV18 and TRBJ2-2; TRBD1 aligns across 10 bases. The CDR3 has 16 amino acids. After removal of 3 bases from V and 5 bases from J, the junction contained 6 bases not matched to a gene. The germline gives CDR1 KGHSH, CDR2 LQKENI. The CDR3 spells CASSPRQGAETGELFF. The CDR3 DNA reads TGTGCCAGCTCACCCCGACAGGGGGCGGAAACCGGGGAGCTGTTTTTT.

The V gene is TRBV9, the J gene TRBJ2-7; TRBD1 matches at 8 bases. Germline lookup yields CDR1 SGDLS and CDR2 YYNGEE. The J segment lost 3 bases and the V segment lost 3 bases, leaving 8 bases of the junction unmatched. This CDR3 spans 15 amino acids. In DNA, the CDR3 is TGTGCCAGCAGCGCTCAAGGACAGGGAGGCTACGAGCAGTACTTC. Translated: CASSAQGQGGYEQYF.

V and J are TRBV29-1 and TRBJ2-7, with 9 bases matching TRBD1. This CDR3 is built from 12 residues. Germline assignment: CDR1 SQVTM and CDR2 ANQGSEA. After removal of 7 bases from V and 6 bases from J, the junction contained 7 bases not matched to a gene. The CDR3 is CSASGQGSEQYF. CDR3 nucleotide sequence: TGCAGCGCCTCGGGACAGGGAAGCGAGCAGTACTTC.

The gene calls are TRBV18 and TRBJ1-6; D possibly corresponds to TRBD1 (6 bases). With 1 base removed from V and 9 bases from J, the gap between germline ends came to 10 bases. CDR1 and CDR2 (germline): KGHSH, LQKENI. This CDR3 comprises 14 residues. Here the CDR3 DNA reads TGTGCCAGCTCACCACAGGGGGAAGGTTCACCCCTCCACTTT. Translated: CASSPQGEGSPLHF.

V gene TRBV9 combines with J gene TRBJ2-3, with D tentatively TRBD2 (5 bases). Trimming removed 4 bases at V and 3 bases at J, with 12 bases between. The CDR3 runs to 14 residues. Per the germline V gene, CDR1 is SGDLS and CDR2 is YYNGEE. The CDR3 region is CASSSERRTDTQYF. The CDR3 DNA is TGTGCCAGCAGCTCCGAGAGGAGGACAGATACGCAGTATTTT. The whole variable domain, remainder taken from reference TRBV9 and TRBJ2-3, is DSGVTQTPKHLITATGQRVTLRCSPRSGDLSVYWYQQSLDQGLQFLIQYYNGEERAKGNILERFSAQQFPDLHSELNLSSLELGDSALYFCASSSERRTDTQYFGPGTRLTVL.

The chain couples TRBV6-6 to TRBJ2-2; no reliable D call. The CDR3 runs 14 residues. V shed 10 bases and J shed 0 bases, with 12 bases lying between them. Germline V gene sequence: CDR1 MNHNY, CDR2 SVGAGI (reference sequence). The CDR3 region is CATHQYSNTGELFF. In DNA form, the CDR3 reads TGTGCCACTCACCAATATTCGAACACCGGGGAGCTGTTTTTT.

V gene TRBV10-3 combines with J gene TRBJ2-2; 9 nucleotides align to TRBD1. Trimming at V came to 4 bases and at J to 4 bases, leaving 4 bases not matched to a gene. Germline values: CDR1 ENHRY, CDR2 SYGVKD. The length of the CDR3 is 15 residues. The CDR3 nucleotides are TGTGCCATCAGTGGGGGACAGGGTCGCACCGGGGAGCTGTTTTTT. The encoded protein is CAISGGQGRTGELFF.